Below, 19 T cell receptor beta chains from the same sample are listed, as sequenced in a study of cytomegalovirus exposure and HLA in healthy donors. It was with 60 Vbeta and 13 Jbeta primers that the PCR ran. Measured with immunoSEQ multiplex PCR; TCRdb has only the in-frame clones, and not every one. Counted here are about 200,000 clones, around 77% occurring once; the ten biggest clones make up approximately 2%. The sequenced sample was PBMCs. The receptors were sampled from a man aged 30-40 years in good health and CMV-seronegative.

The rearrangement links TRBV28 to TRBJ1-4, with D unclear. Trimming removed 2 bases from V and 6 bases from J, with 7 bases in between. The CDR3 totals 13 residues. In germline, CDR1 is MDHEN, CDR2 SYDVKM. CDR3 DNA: TGTGCCAGCAGTTTAGCCGGGGATGAAAAACTGTTTTTT. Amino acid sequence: CASSLAGDEKLFF.

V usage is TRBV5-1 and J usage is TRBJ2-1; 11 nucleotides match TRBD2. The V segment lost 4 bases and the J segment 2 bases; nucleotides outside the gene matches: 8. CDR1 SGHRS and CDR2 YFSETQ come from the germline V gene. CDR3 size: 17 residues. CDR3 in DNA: TGCGCCAGCAGCGTCGACGGGACTAGCGGAGCCTACAATGAGCAGTTCTTC. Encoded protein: CASSVDGTSGAYNEQFF.

The CDR3 reads CASNRGVLNGYTF. The CDR3 coding sequence is TGTGCCAGCAATCGGGGGGTGTTGAATGGCTACACCTTC. The chain has TRBV6-1 and TRBJ1-2, with D perhaps matching TRBD1 (5 bases). Trimming stripped 7 bases from V and 6 bases from J, with 15 bases between. Germline assignment: CDR1 MNHNS and CDR2 SASEGT. The CDR3 spans 13 residues.

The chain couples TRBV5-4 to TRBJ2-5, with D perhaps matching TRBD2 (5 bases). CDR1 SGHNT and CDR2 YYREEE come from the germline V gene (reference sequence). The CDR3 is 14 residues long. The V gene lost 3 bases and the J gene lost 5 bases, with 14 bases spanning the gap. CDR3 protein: CASSSGGGLETQYF. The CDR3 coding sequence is TGTGCCAGCAGCTCCGGTGGCGGGTTGGAGACCCAGTACTTC.

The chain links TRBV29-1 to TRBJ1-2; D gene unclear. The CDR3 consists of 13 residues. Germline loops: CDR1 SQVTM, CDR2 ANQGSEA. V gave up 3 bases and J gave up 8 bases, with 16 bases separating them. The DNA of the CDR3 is TGCAGCGTTGAGGTGGACTCCCCTTCGGGCTACACCTTC. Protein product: CSVEVDSPSGYTF. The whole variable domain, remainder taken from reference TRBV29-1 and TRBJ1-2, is SAVISQKPSRDICQRGTSLTIQCQVDSQVTMMFWYRQQPGQSLTLIATANQGSEATYESGFVIDKFPISRPNLTFSTLTVSNMSPEDSSIYLCSVEVDSPSGYTFGSGTRLTVV.

The CDR3 loop is CASSRWGASGSHEQFF. The CDR3 bases are TGTGCCAGCAGCCGTTGGGGGGCTAGCGGGTCCCATGAGCAGTTCTTC. The chain recombines TRBV7-9 with TRBJ2-1; 8 bases align to TRBD2. V shed 5 bases, J shed 8 bases, and the junction held 14 bases outside the gene matches. Germline CDR1 SEHNR, CDR2 FQNEAQ (reference sequence). The CDR3 spans 16 residues.

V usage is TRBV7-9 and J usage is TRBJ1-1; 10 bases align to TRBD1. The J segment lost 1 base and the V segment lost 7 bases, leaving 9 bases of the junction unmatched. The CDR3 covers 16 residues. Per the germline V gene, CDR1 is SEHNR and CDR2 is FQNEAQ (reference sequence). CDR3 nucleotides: TGTGCCAGCACCCATCCGGGACAGGGGTCGAACACTGAAGCTTTCTTT. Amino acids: CASTHPGQGSNTEAFF.

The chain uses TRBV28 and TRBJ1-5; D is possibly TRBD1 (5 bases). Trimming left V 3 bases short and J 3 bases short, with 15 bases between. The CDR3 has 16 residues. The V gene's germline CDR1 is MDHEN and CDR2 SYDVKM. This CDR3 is CASSLGGDSSNQPQHF. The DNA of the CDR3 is TGTGCCAGCAGTTTGGGGGGAGACAGCTCCAATCAGCCCCAGCATTTT.

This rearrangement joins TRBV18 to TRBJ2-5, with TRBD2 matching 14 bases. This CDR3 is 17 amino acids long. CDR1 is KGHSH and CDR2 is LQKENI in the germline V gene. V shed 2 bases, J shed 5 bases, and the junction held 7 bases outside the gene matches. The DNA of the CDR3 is TGTGCCAGCTCACCAAAGGGGACTAGCGGGAGCGCGGAGACCCAGTACTTC. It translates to CASSPKGTSGSAETQYF.

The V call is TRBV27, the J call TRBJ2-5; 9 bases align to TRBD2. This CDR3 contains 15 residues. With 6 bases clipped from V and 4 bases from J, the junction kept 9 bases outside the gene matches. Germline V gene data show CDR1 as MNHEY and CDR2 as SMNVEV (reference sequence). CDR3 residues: CASSPAGGGGETQYF. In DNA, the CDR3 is TGTGCCAGCAGCCCGGCGGGGGGGGGCGGAGAGACCCAGTACTTC.

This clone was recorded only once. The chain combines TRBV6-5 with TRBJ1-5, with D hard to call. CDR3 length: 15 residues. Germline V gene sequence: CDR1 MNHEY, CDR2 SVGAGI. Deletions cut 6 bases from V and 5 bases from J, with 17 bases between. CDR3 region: CASSPTPFLDQPQHF. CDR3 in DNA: TGTGCCAGCAGCCCGACACCTTTCCTTGATCAGCCCCAGCATTTT.

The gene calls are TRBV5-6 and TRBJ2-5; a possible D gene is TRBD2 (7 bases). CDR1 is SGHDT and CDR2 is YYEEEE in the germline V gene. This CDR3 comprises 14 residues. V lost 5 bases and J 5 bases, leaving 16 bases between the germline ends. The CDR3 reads CASRLWGGRETQYF. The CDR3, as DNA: TGTGCCAGCAGGTTATGGGGGGGCCGGGAGACCCAGTACTTC.

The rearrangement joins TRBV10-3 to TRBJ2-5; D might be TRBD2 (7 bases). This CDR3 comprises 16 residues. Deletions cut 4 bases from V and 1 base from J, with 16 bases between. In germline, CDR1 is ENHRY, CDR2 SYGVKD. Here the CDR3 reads CAISAGGTLGQETQYF. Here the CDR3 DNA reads TGTGCCATCAGTGCGGGGGGCACCTTAGGCCAAGAGACCCAGTACTTC.

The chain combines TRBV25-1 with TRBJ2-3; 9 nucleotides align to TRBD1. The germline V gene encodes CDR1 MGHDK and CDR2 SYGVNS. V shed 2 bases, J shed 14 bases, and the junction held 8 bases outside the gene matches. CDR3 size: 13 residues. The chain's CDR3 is CASSETGQGPRYF. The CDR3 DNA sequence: TGTGCCAGCAGTGAAACCGGACAGGGGCCAAGGTATTTT.

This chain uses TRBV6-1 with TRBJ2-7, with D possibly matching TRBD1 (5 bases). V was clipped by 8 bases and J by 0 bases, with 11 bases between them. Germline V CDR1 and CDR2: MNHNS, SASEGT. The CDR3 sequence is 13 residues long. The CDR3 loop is CASERTFSYEQYF. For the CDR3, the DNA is TGTGCCAGCGAGAGGACATTCTCCTACGAGCAGTACTTC.

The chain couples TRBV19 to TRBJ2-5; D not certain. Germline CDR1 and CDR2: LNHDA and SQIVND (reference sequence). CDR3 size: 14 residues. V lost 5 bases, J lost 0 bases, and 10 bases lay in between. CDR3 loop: CASSAAAYQETQYF. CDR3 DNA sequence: TGTGCCAGTAGTGCCGCGGCCTACCAAGAGACCCAGTACTTC.

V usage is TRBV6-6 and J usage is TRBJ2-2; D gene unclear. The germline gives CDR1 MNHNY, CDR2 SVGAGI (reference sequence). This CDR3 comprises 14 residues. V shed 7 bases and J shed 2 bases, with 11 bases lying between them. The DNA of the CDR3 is TGTGCCAGCAACACCGAGACAAACACCGGGGAGCTGTTTTTT. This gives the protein CASNTETNTGELFF.

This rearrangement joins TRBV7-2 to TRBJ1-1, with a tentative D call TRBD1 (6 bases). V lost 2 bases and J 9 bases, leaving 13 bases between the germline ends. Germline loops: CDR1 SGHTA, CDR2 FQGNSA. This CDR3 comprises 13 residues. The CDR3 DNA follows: TGTGCCAGCAGCTTACAAGGGGACACCCAAGCTTTCTTT. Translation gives CASSLQGDTQAFF. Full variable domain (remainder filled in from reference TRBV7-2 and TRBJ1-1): GAGVSQSPSNKVTEKGKDVELRCDPISGHTALYWYRQSLGQGLEFLIYFQGNSAPDKSGLPSDRFSAERTGGSVSTLTIQRTQQEDSAVYLCASSLQGDTQAFFGQGTRLTVV.

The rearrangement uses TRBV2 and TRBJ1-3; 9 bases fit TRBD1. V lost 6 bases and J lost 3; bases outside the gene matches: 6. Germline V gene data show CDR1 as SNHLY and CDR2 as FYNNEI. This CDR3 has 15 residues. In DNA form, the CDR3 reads TGTGCCAGCAGATACGACAGGGGGAGTGGAAACACCATATATTTT. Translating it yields CASRYDRGSGNTIYF.